This T cell receptor beta chain was identified in a study of CXCR3-negative and CXCR3-positive naive CD8 T cells. Study-wide results and limits: Comparison of naive cells showed more hydrophobic TRB CDR3s in CXCR3-positive than in CXCR3-negative naive cells. With respect to TRBV-TRBJ usage, naive CXCR3-negative and CXCR3-positive cells were similar; memory differed.

Via 5' RACE with UMI labels, TRB cDNA libraries were prepared. TCRdb re-called the 5' RACE reads; every CDR3 protein appears as one record, without DNA. This listing includes approximately 100,000 distinct CDR3 sequences. Concerning this clonotype: Its antigen is not identified.

Definition of naive CD8+ T cells rested on a CD45RO-CCR7+CD27+CD95- profile. This CDR3 contains 17 residues. The source material was naive CXCR3+ CD8+ T cells from blood. Subset defined: CD45RO-CCR7+CD27+CD95- naive CD8+ T cells expressing CXCR3 (TNR3+). The receptor was isolated from a human donor in good health. Some clones in this sample may be carry-over from other donors' samples. This chain connects TRBV12-3 or TRBV12-4 to TRBJ2-5; TCRdb reports TRBD2, a call that lacks DNA to check it against. The CDR3 loop is CASSYAGGTELQETQYF.